This is a list of T cell receptor beta chains from one sample in a study of blood T cell repertoires in COVID-19. TCRdb's table, derived via immunoSEQ multiplex PCR, lists solely in-frame clones and lacks some. The sample shows some 200,000 clones, roughly 80% of them seen only once. Input material: peripheral blood. Receptors originate from a woman between 40 and 50 years old with acute or convalescent COVID-19. The CDR3 runs from the conserved cysteine through the conserved F or W. The order of the fields is V gene, CDR3 protein.

V: TRBV7-8; CDR3: CASSSSTTNPRRPQHF
V: TRBV7-9; CDR3: CASSLASGRHNEQFF
V: TRBV30; CDR3: CAWGLNTQYF
V: TRBV9; CDR3: CASSVGRIGSPLHF
V: TRBV14; CDR3: CASSQPGQISYNEQFF
V: TRBV3-1/TRBV3-2; CDR3: CASSHLTGGLGYEQYF
V: TRBV7-9; CDR3: CASSLGTAEFGYTF
V: TRBV7-9; CDR3: CADQGDYNEQFF
V: TRBV5-5; CDR3: CASRGGGSNQPQHF
V: TRBV5-1; CDR3: CASSIDSEAFF
V: TRBV5-1; CDR3: CASSLSLAGTTGELFF
V: TRBV28; CDR3: CASTWTSGNTGELFF
V: TRBV28; CDR3: CASSLPGTGSEKLFF
V: TRBV24-1; CDR3: CATSAGGTDTQYF
V: TRBV5-4; CDR3: CASSLFPLLNTEAFF
V: TRBV5-1; CDR3: CASSYGQGVDTGELFF
V: TRBV7-9; CDR3: CASRPGTASYEQYF
V: TRBV10-1; CDR3: CASSASGSGSYNEQFF
V: TRBV27; CDR3: CASSSTDWVDEQFF
V: TRBV30; CDR3: CAWRGPSRETQYF
V: TRBV30; CDR3: CAWSRRSGANVLTF
V: TRBV3-1/TRBV3-2; CDR3: CASSQVQGYTGELFF
V: TRBV28; CDR3: CASSYSGIGYGYTF
V: TRBV5-1; CDR3: CASSLGLAGYSYNEQFF
V: TRBV1; CDR3: CTSSDRAEVNTEAFF
V: TRBV28; CDR3: CASASGDGPKNIQYF
V: TRBV4-1; CDR3: CASSLDSGATSYEQYF
V: TRBV7-2; CDR3: CASSPEGGYTEAFF
V: TRBV28; CDR3: CASRQGQAFNEQFF
V: TRBV5-1; CDR3: CASSSGLADDTQYF
V: TRBV19; CDR3: CASNDRLQETQYF
V: TRBV2; CDR3: CASQREIYNSPLHF
V: TRBV6-4; CDR3: CASSARDGGNNEQFF
V: TRBV30; CDR3: CAWAGRIYGTEAFF
V: TRBV2; CDR3: CASSPQGGTEAFF
V: TRBV28; CDR3: CASGLAFGRGEQYF
V: TRBV28; CDR3: CASSLYGTGLQNEQFF
V: TRBV11-2; CDR3: CASSLRGGEKLFF
V: TRBV5-4; CDR3: CASSPGTFGTDTQYF
V: TRBV5-1; CDR3: CASSLGHFSGNTIYF
V: TRBV29-1; CDR3: CSVEDGGEDTQYF
V: TRBV5-1; CDR3: CASSLAGVGELFF
V: TRBV11-2; CDR3: CASSSSHEQYF
V: TRBV23-1; CDR3: CASSQSRDRGFSEQFF
V: TRBV20-1; CDR3: CSATGGPGYTF
V: TRBV5-6; CDR3: CASSLDLYSYEQYF
V: TRBV24-1; CDR3: CATSDPGTGADGYTF
V: TRBV7-2; CDR3: CASTQGAPGNTIYF